This paragraph covers one TCR beta chain sequence. Given a much more abundant clone one base away, this may be a read error. The data belong to a study of blood T cell repertoires in COVID-19. This CDR3 has 14 amino acids. The junction had 3 bases not matched to a gene; V was cut back by 6 bases and J by 4 bases. From germline, CDR1 is SGHRS and CDR2 YFSETQ. Profiling relied on immunoSEQ multiplex PCR, and the TCRdb table lists in-frame clones only, not all of them. The data contain about 250,000 clones, 65% to 85% of them singletons. This receptor was taken from a woman aged 40 to 55 with active or convalescent COVID-19. V usage is TRBV5-1 and J usage is TRBJ2-1; TRBD2 agrees at 11 bases. The sequenced sample was peripheral blood. The CDR3 region has the DNA TGCGCCAGCACCGCTAGCGGGGGGTACAATGAGCAGTTCTTC. As protein: CASTASGGYNEQFF.